This T cell receptor beta chain came from a study of CD8+CD57+ T cells in acquired aplastic anemia. CDR1 is SQVTM, CDR2 ANQGSEA, per germline. The CDR3 runs 15 residues. The ends were cut back, 3 bases at V and 3 bases at J, with 18 bases in the middle. In its sample, this clonotype is medium-sized. Its antigen is not identified. Study-wide results and limits: Patients and controls shared under 35 CD8+ CDR3 sequences, which appeared highly expressed in patients and within their immunodominant clones.

The template for TCR beta VDJ and CDR3 sequence profiling was genomic DNA. MiXCR was run by TCRdb on the reads, yielding one entry per CDR3 protein. The sample yields 74,000 or so distinct CDR3 sequences, 50% to 55% seen once. The TCR was taken from a human donor in good health, serving as a control. Sequenced: sorted CD4+, CD8+, or CD8+CD57+ T cells (not recorded which) from PBMCs. This chain links TRBV29-1 with TRBJ2-7, with a weak D call TRBD2 (6 bases). CDR3 protein: CSVERAAGNFYEQYF. The CDR3 DNA reads as TGCAGCGTTGAGCGGGCGGCGGGGAACTTCTACGAGCAGTACTTC.